The 19 T cell receptor beta chains presented below share a single source sample, sequenced in a study of T cells in Graves' hyperthyroidism and ophthalmopathy. RNA transcripts were the template for amplifying TCR beta CDR3 regions. RT-PCR in the first round (using the HTBI primer set) targeted the TCR CDR3. TCRdb reanalysed the multiplex PCR reads using MiXCR and keeps one entry per CDR3 protein. The table records more than 450,000 distinct CDR3 sequences, around 15% of them present only once. Source material: blood. Receptor source: a woman in her forties with Graves' hyperthyroidism.

This clonotype has at least ten counts. The chain uses TRBV27 and TRBJ2-1; 11 bases fit TRBD2. This CDR3 contains 15 residues. Germline CDR1 MNHEY, CDR2 SMNVEV (reference sequence). V lost 3 bases to trimming and J lost 7 bases; unmatched junction nucleotides: 5. The CDR3 region is CASSFRASGRNEQFF. CDR3 DNA sequence: TGTGCCAGCAGTTTTCGGGCTAGCGGGAGGAATGAGCAGTTCTTC.

This clonotype was counted many times. V is TRBV3-1 and J is TRBJ2-7; TRBD2 might be the D (5 bases). From germline, CDR1 is LGHDT and CDR2 YNNKEL (reference sequence). This CDR3 has 14 residues. V dropped 2 bases and J dropped 5 bases, with 13 bases sitting between them. For the CDR3, the DNA is TGTGCCAGCAGCCAAAAGCACGCCGGGAACGAGCAGTACTTC. Translating it yields CASSQKHAGNEQYF.

The chain is built from TRBV4-2 and TRBJ2-1; D might be TRBD2 (5 bases). The V and J ends lost 0 bases and 6 bases respectively, with 9 bases between them. CDR1 LGHNA and CDR2 YNFKEQ come from the germline V gene. The CDR3 has 14 amino acids. CDR3 sequence reads: CASSQDMAGNEQFF. The CDR3 nucleotides read TGTGCCAGCAGCCAAGATATGGCGGGCAATGAGCAGTTCTTC.

Turning to this clonotype: An end of the junction differs from the germline gene, which may be a read error. V gene TRBV5-1 combines with J gene TRBJ2-3, with TRBD2 matching over 12 bases. In germline, CDR1 is SGHRS, CDR2 YFSETQ. CDR3 length equals 14 residues. The CDR3 loop is CATGLAGGTDTQYF. CDR3 nucleotide sequence: TGTGCCACGGGACTAGCGGGCGGGACAGATACGCAGTATTTT.

This clonotype was recorded at least ten times. The chain recombines TRBV12-3 or TRBV12-4 with TRBJ1-4; weak D call: TRBD1 (5 bases). The CDR3 has 16 residues. The germline V and J ends were trimmed by 1 base and 6 bases, with 15 bases remaining between them. CDR3 DNA: TGTGCCAGCAGTTTAGGGTTTGGAGGGGCGGATGAAAAACTGTTTTTT. Translating gives CASSLGFGGADEKLFF.

This clonotype was picked up a small number of times. This chain connects TRBV27 to TRBJ2-3; no firm D call. CDR1 is MNHEY and CDR2 is SMNVEV in the germline V gene (reference sequence). CDR3 length: 15 residues. Between the trimmed V and J ends, which lost 5 bases and 2 bases, there was a span of 14 bases. CDR3: CASSETMRHTDTQYF. Here the CDR3 DNA reads TGTGCCAGCAGTGAAACGATGAGACACACAGATACGCAGTATTTT.

The chain employs TRBV7-9 and TRBJ2-6, with 7 bases identical to TRBD1. The CDR3 is 17 amino acids. After removal of 6 bases from V and 0 bases from J, the junction contained 8 bases not matched to a gene. CDR1 SEHNR and CDR2 FQNEAQ come from the germline V gene (reference sequence). Here the CDR3 DNA reads TGTGCCAGCAGTTTGACAGGGCTGAGCTCTGGGGCCAACGTCCTGACTTTC. Translation gives CASSLTGLSSGANVLTF.

About this clonotype itself: An end of the junction does not agree with germline; a read error may underlie this. The V and J genes are TRBV4-1 and TRBJ2-7; D is uncertain. The CDR3 extends over 14 amino acids. Germline V gene data show CDR1 as MGHRA and CDR2 as YSYEKL. As DNA, the CDR3 is TGTGCCAGCAGCCAAGGAGACGGGCCCTACGAGCAGTACTTC. Its translation is CASSQGDGPYEQYF.

This chain's CDR3 is CASSLSRDIGTGELFF. The DNA for the CDR3 is TGCGCCAGCAGCCTTAGCCGGGACATTGGCACCGGGGAGCTGTTTTTT. The V and J genes are TRBV4-1 and TRBJ2-2, with a weak D call TRBD1 (6 bases). Germline V gene lookup returns CDR1 MGHRA and CDR2 YSYEKL. CDR3 length equals 16 residues. V was cut by 4 bases and J by 4 bases, with 16 bases left in between.

CDR3 nucleotide sequence: TGCGCCAGCAGCTTATTCAGCGAGCAAGATACGCAGTATTTT. It specifies CASSLFSEQDTQYF. The chain combines TRBV5-1 with TRBJ2-3; D call uncertain. With 2 bases removed from V and 5 bases from J, the gap between germline ends came to 12 bases. The CDR3 covers 14 residues. From germline, CDR1 is SGHRS and CDR2 YFSETQ.

Only a few counts were recorded for this clonotype. V is TRBV20-1 and J is TRBJ2-2; D ambiguous. The CDR3 spans 12 residues. Per the germline V gene, CDR1 is DFQATT and CDR2 is SNEGSKA (reference sequence). V was clipped by 5 bases and J by 3 bases, with 7 bases between them. CDR3 bases: TGCAGTGCTGGGCCCTACACCGGGGAGCTGTTTTTT. Translation gives CSAGPYTGELFF.

This clonotype appeared many times. The chain employs TRBV7-3 and TRBJ2-1, with 10 bases aligning to TRBD2. V was clipped by 5 bases and J by 4 bases; unmatched bases: 11. CDR1 and CDR2 (germline): SGHTA, FQGTGA. CDR3 length equals 17 residues. The chain's CDR3 is CASSLRRQREGYNEQFF. In DNA, the CDR3 is TGTGCCAGCAGCCTACGGCGTCAGCGGGAGGGATACAATGAGCAGTTCTTC. Filled out from reference TRBV7-3 and TRBJ2-1, the complete variable domain reads GAGVSQTPSNKVTEKGKYVELRCDPISGHTALYWYRQSLGQGPEFLIYFQGTGAADDSGLPNDRFFAVRPEGSVSTLKIQRTERGDSAVYLCASSLRRQREGYNEQFFGPGTRLTVL.

This clonotype was seen ten or more times. The chain employs TRBV7-9 and TRBJ2-3; TRBD2 might be the D (6 bases). The V end was cut by 5 bases, the J end by 4 bases, with 10 bases between. The length of the CDR3 is 13 residues. Germline V gene data show CDR1 as SEHNR and CDR2 as FQNEAQ (reference sequence). CDR3 nucleotides: TGTGCCAGCAGCACCTGGGGGGCAGATACGCAGTATTTT. This translates into CASSTWGADTQYF.

This clonotype was detected ten times or more. CDR3: CASSFETSMNTEAFF. The CDR3 DNA reads as TGTGCCAGCAGCTTCGAGACATCGATGAACACTGAAGCTTTCTTT. This sequence joins TRBV11-2 and TRBJ1-1; no clear D. CDR1 and CDR2 (germline): SGHAT, FQNNGV. The CDR3 runs 15 residues. V was cut by 3 bases and J by 0 bases, with 11 bases left in between.

J is TRBJ2-5 and V is TRBV20-1; 10 bases agree with TRBD2. The CDR3 runs to 16 residues. V trimming: 0 bases; J trimming: 1 base; junction bases outside the gene matches: 5. Per germline, CDR1 DFQATT and CDR2 SNEGSKA (reference sequence). CDR3 in amino acids: CSARDASGGSQETQYF. CDR3 bases: TGCAGTGCTAGAGACGCTAGCGGGGGCTCCCAAGAGACCCAGTACTTC.

The gene calls are TRBV6-1 and TRBJ1-5; 10 nucleotides line up with TRBD1. CDR3 length: 16 amino acids. With 6 bases clipped from V and 0 bases from J, the junction kept 5 bases outside the gene matches. Germline V gene sequence: CDR1 MNHNS, CDR2 SASEGT. The DNA for the CDR3 is TGTGCCAGCAGGGGACAGGGGCGCGATAGCAATCAGCCCCAGCATTTT. Translation gives CASRGQGRDSNQPQHF.

The V gene is TRBV7-2, the J gene TRBJ2-3; the match to TRBD2 covers 12 bases. The J segment lost 6 bases and the V segment lost 0 bases, leaving 7 bases of the junction unmatched. The CDR3 covers 17 residues. Germline V lookup: CDR1 SGHTA, CDR2 FQGNSA. The CDR3 is CASSLALRLAGVDTQYF. CDR3 in DNA: TGTGCCAGCAGCTTAGCGCTGAGACTAGCGGGAGTTGATACGCAGTATTTT.

Concerning this clonotype: A much larger clone sits a single nucleotide away, making a read error possible. V gene TRBV3-1 combines with J gene TRBJ2-1; 11 bases are shared with TRBD2. Germline CDR1 reads LGHDT; CDR2 reads YNNKEL (reference sequence). This CDR3 contains 15 residues. This chain's CDR3 is CASSPTSGNDVEQSF. CDR3 DNA: TGTGCCAGCAGCCCGACTAGCGGGAATGATGTTGAGCAGTCCTTC.

This chain joins TRBV12-3 or TRBV12-4 and TRBJ1-3; tentatively, D is TRBD1 (5 bases). The V end lost 6 bases, the J end lost 4 bases, and 10 bases lay between the germline ends. The CDR3 is made up of 13 amino acids. The CDR3 DNA reads as TGTGCCAGCAGGCTAGGGGTCGGAAACACCATATATTTT. Its protein is CASRLGVGNTIYF.